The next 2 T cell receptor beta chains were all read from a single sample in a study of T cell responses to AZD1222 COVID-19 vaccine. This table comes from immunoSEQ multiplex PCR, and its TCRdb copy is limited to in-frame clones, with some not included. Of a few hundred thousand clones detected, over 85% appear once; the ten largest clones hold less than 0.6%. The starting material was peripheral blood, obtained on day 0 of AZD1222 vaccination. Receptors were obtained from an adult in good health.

The CDR3 DNA sequence: TGTGCCAGCACGGGTACCTACGAGCAGTACTTC. The encoded protein is CASTGTYEQYF. The chain has TRBV28 and TRBJ2-7; D remains ambiguous. The CDR3 consists of 11 residues. V lost 7 bases to trimming and J lost 2 bases, with 6 bases between them. Germline V gives CDR1 MDHEN, CDR2 SYDVKM.

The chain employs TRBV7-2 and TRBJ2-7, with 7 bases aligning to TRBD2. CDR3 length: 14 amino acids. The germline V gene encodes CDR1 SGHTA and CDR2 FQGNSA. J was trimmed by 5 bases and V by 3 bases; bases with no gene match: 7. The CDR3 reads CASSFSGRAHEQYF. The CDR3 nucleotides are TGTGCCAGCAGCTTTAGTGGGAGGGCCCACGAGCAGTACTTC.